This T cell receptor (beta chain) was identified in a study of cytomegalovirus exposure and HLA in healthy donors (dated by TCRdb to the late 2010s). A note on the overall study: According to an earlier analysis of several hundred of the donors, about 170 million T cells yielded roughly 100 million unique TCR beta sequences and about 300 Gb of sequence data. Approximately 310 gigabases of sequencing data and tens of millions of unique TCR sequences were included in an early release covering about 620 HLA-typed donors. Among the roughly 390 genotyped donors, 81% belonged to the genetic ancestry cluster associated with self-reported Caucasian donors. The study aimed to test whether signatures of past pathogen exposure could be identified by cataloging public T cell receptors. The T cell repertoires of around 670 subjects were profiled by immunosequencing and related to cytomegalovirus serostatus. A separate validation cohort of roughly 130 different subjects was used in addition to the approximately 610-subject first cohort. High-throughput TCR immunosequencing, statistical association of individual TCRs with disease status, and machine learning were combined to predict cytomegalovirus infection status. A later analysis re-analyzed previously published TCR beta repertoires from hundreds of donors and added high-resolution HLA genotyping to study TCR occurrence patterns. Rather than using new phenotypic data, the later analysis identified candidate immune exposures from TCR beta sequences and from how often those sequences occurred across donors. An earlier analysis of nearly 600 of the donors applied high-throughput TCR beta sequencing to assess whether each TCR beta V gene segment acted as functional or pseudogenic. Donor age, sex, ethnicity and CMV serostatus were compiled alongside the repertoire data. A later genetic analysis took genome-wide SNP genotypes for about three fifths of the 666 donors and used that subset as a discovery cohort. Every repertoire in the discovery cohort had been generated on one and the same sequencing platform. HLA typing covered class I and class II loci at four-digit resolution. The number of typed donors differed by locus: about 620-630 for A, B, C, DRB1 and DQB1; approximately 530 for DQA1; 606 for DPA1; and around 490 for DPB1. Four to six DR-DQ haplotypes were handled as single units for association and clustering, since linkage in the cohort was strong. Among 398 genotyped donors of the cohort, an average of roughly 240,000 unique TCR beta nucleotide sequences were sequenced per donor, roughly 20% of them non-productive. Summary of the overall study and its limitations: Because some donors lacked HLA typing at each locus, the association tests relied only on the typed subset. This cohort had only TCR beta chains sequenced, and the lack of alpha or paired-chain data limited which features could be detected. Compared with equally common non-associated chains, HLA-associated TCR beta chains in a later analysis were more clonally expanded and had lower generation probabilities. Presence/absence analyses assumed roughly uniform sequencing depth across donors, an assumption that may not hold. A later genetic analysis reported fewer N-insertions in productive TCRs among donors in an Asian-associated ancestry cluster than the roughly 700-donor mean. A later genetic analysis associated a missense DCLRE1C variant with V-gene and J-gene trimming of TCR beta chains, and an independent cohort replicated the association. Immune exposure information for the cohort was limited to CMV serostatus. A later analysis found that TCR association rates varied across HLA loci, with DRB1 alleles showing the most associated TCRs and HLA-C alleles the fewest. Strong co-occurrence of HLA alleles, especially DR and DQ, made assigning TCR associations to individual alleles difficult. A few of the identified cytomegalovirus-associated TCR beta chains were confirmed in vitro to be specific for cytomegalovirus antigens. The study gave a list of under 200 TCR beta chains associated with cytomegalovirus. Most CMV-associated TCR beta chains appeared to be HLA-restricted in a later analysis, and the HLA associations seemed to be driven largely by CMV exposure. Because the 87-base-pair reads could not distinguish some IMGT-functional V segments, including TRBV6-2 and TRBV6-3, those segments were excluded. Several of the top co-occurrence clusters appeared to be linked to parvovirus B19, influenza, CMV and Epstein-Barr virus, according to a later analysis. Because counts were too low, 15 or so rarely observed V segments, including chromosome 9 orphons, were excluded from the earlier analysis of fewer than 650 of the donors. Linkage disequilibrium might explain the correlated functional status among segregating V segments, but an unknown experimental factor could not be excluded. In an earlier analysis of about 600 of the donors, most TCR beta V segments appeared in productive rearrangements about 87% or about 30% of the time, broadly matching IMGT annotations. The sequencing pipeline was judged likely to have produced a cluster of highly shared sequence variants as a technical artifact. A further reported finding was that TCR beta sequences accurately predicted the HLA-A and HLA-B alleles for most subjects in the first cohort. While some public TCRs were present in many individuals, most TCR sequences turned up only very rarely across donors. The classifier was reported to diagnose cytomegalovirus status with high specificity and sensitivity in both the original and validation cohorts. A later analysis associated roughly 17,000 TCR beta sequences with specific HLA alleles at a false discovery rate of 0.05. The authors suggested that the approach could potentially be extended to other disease states and immunological phenotypes.

Library generation was performed with the immunoSEQ multiplex PCR assay. The multiplex PCR relied on a mix of 60 forward primers for TCR Vbeta segments and 13 reverse primers for TCR Jbeta segments. The CDR3 region of rearranged TCR beta genes was amplified from genomic DNA by a multiplex PCR assay. On the Illumina HiSeq System, the amplified TCR beta libraries were sequenced as 87-base-pair reads. The published analysis was carried out like this. In a later analysis, approximately 74 million unique TCR beta chains were counted across the roughly 610 repertoires, and approximately 11 million of these chains were shared by at least two donors. Raw reads were error-corrected and collapsed into unique sequences with a nearest-neighbor algorithm that merged closely related sequences to remove PCR and sequencing errors. Alignment of CDR3 sequences to IMGT reference sequences was used to assign V, D and J gene segments. For a sequence to be retained, at least a six-nucleotide match to both a V gene segment and a J gene segment was required. Rearrangements were classified as productive when the CDR3 lacked stop codons and remained in frame with V and J, and all other rearrangements were classified as non-productive. CDR3 was defined by IMGT convention, running from the second conserved V-encoded cysteine to the conserved J-encoded phenylalanine. The earlier analysis of a few hundred of the donors excluded sequences that lacked an unambiguous match to a single V gene segment. An earlier analysis of 450 to 650 of the donors called V segments functional above 56.7% productive rearrangements and segregating when the between-donor standard deviation exceeded 5%. A statistical classification framework was developed to diagnose cytomegalovirus status using the catalog of TCR beta chain sequences. A later analysis assigned V and J genes by comparing TCR nucleotide sequences with IMGT/GENE-DB human TR gene sequences. In a later analysis, CDR3 sequences and most-parsimonious VDJ recombination scenarios were assigned using the TCRdist pipeline. In a later analysis, each TCR beta chain was defined by its CDR3 amino acid sequence together with its V-gene family, and reads without a unique V-gene family were excluded. A later analysis removed roughly 590 highly shared, low-generation-probability nucleotide sequences to deal with suspected cross-contamination and a sequencing artifact. In a later analysis, a clonal expansion index for each public chain was calculated from normalized within-repertoire ranks of inferred template counts. Generation probabilities in a later analysis came from a VDJ recombination model fitted to out-of-frame rearrangements, and those results were checked against IGoR. In a later analysis, TCR-TCR, TCR-HLA and TCR-CMV co-occurrence was scored with hypergeometric tests, and a repertoire-size bias correction was applied to TCR pairs. To estimate false discovery rates, a later analysis permuted the HLA or CMV assignments 20 times. A later analysis grouped co-occurring TCRs with DBSCAN, adding TCRdist sequence similarity when clustering within HLA-allele-positive subsets. For co-occurrence clustering, repertoires with fewer than 30,000 or more than 120,000 public chains were excluded, along with 4 to 6 repertoires with anomalous nucleotide sharing. TCRdb re-hosts the immuneACCESS table, in-frame sequences only. Its copies lack some clones; in the studies checked, an unresolved V gene accounts for under half of them, and the cause for the rest is not known. V, J and clone size are those of that table, while D and trimming were read from the DNA. The sample has about 140,000 clones on record, roughly three quarters of them singletons. Around 3% of the sample is taken by the ten largest.

The cohort comprised 666 healthy bone marrow donors. At the time of sampling, every cohort member was nominally healthy, though immune exposures that went unrecorded were likely present. The donor was CMV seronegative and belonged to the group of around 350 seronegative cohort members. A peripheral blood sample was collected from each donor, and TCR beta sequencing was performed on peripheral blood mononuclear cells. Genomic DNA was extracted from the blood cell samples with the Qiagen DNeasy Blood Extraction Kit. V is clipped by 1 base and J by 1 base, and the sequence between their germline boundaries is 10 bases long. Per the germline V gene, SGHTA is the CDR1 and FQGNSA is the CDR2. From its cysteine to its phenylalanine, the CDR3 spans 16 amino acids. Solely the CDR3 DNA is kept, with 48 bases framed from the first base. This clone was found once. This clone's antigen is unknown. No much larger clone exists at a distance of one base, and base qualities are not known.

This clonotype originated in a man aged 40-49 years in good health and CMV-seronegative. The rearranged segments are TRBV7-2 and TRBJ2-2; TRBD1 is a weak D gene call, 6 bases matching. Material: PBMCs. The DNA is TGTGCCAGCAGCTTAGGGGCGACAGGGAACACCGGGGAGCTGTTTTTT. Its product reads: CASSLGATGNTGELFF.